A selection of T cell receptor beta chains follows, all from one sample in a study of blood T cells in healthy people across ages. TCRdb passed the 5' RACE reads through MiXCR, listing each CDR3 protein once. The sample contains 650,000 to 1,000,000 distinct CDR3 sequences, about 34% of which appear only once. The sequenced sample was blood. Every receptor here comes from a man between 18 and 29 years old in good health. CDR3s include the opening cysteine and the closing phenylalanine or tryptophan. A D gene is named only where the DNA matches it firmly. The listing skips clone size in some rows; elsewhere it reads once, few, many or a size class.

j_call d_call clone_size v_call cdr3_aa cdr3_nt
TRBJ2-1 . . TRBV12-3/TRBV12-4 CASSQRLGAPEGAGNNEQFF TGTGCCAGCAGTCAGAGGTTGGGAGCCCCGGAAGGGGCCGGAAACAATGAGCAGTTCTTC
TRBJ1-5 . many TRBV10-3 CAISEGQYSNQPQHF TGTGCCATCAGTGAGGGACAGTATAGCAATCAGCCCCAGCATTTT
TRBJ2-1 TRBD2 . TRBV5-1 CASSPGLESREQFF TGCGCCAGCAGCCCCGGACTAGAAAGCCGCGAGCAGTTCTTC
TRBJ2-7 . few TRBV20-1 CSARTGEGITYEQYF TGCAGTGCTAGAACAGGGGAGGGGATTACCTACGAGCAGTACTTC
TRBJ2-6 TRBD1 many TRBV20-1 CSATFGTGTGANVLTF TGCAGTGCTACCTTTGGGACAGGGACTGGGGCCAACGTCCTGACTTTC
TRBJ2-3 . . TRBV24-1 CATAGSDTSDTQYF TGTGCCACGGCAGGTTCAGATACGTCAGATACGCAGTATTTT
TRBJ2-3 . . TRBV6-6 CASSEGFLGSPDTQYF TGTGCCAGCAGTGAGGGGTTCTTGGGTAGTCCAGATACGCAGTATTTT
TRBJ2-3 TRBD1 few TRBV11-1 CASSPKTGVSDTQYF TGTGCCAGCAGCCCCAAGACAGGGGTGTCAGATACGCAGTATTTT
TRBJ2-2 . . TRBV2 CASSWSSSDTGELFF TGTGCCAGCAGTTGGTCTAGCAGCGACACCGGGGAGCTGTTTTTT
TRBJ1-2 . few TRBV7-2 CASSSQGGFGGYTF TGTGCCAGCAGCTCCCAAGGGGGGTTCGGTGGCTACACCTTC
TRBJ2-7 TRBD1 . TRBV2 CASRRGQFDEQYF TGTGCCAGCAGACGGGGACAGTTCGACGAGCAGTACTTC
TRBJ1-1 . . TRBV6-6 CASSYHRPNTEAFF TGTGCCAGCAGTTACCACAGGCCCAACACTGAAGCTTTCTTT
TRBJ1-2 . few TRBV7-2 CASSLDGPYYGYTF TGTGCCAGCAGCTTAGATGGTCCGTACTATGGCTACACCTTC
TRBJ1-1 TRBD1 . TRBV20-1 CSAGGGTGGRAFF TGCAGTGCTGGAGGCGGGACAGGGGGGAGGGCTTTCTTT
TRBJ1-3 TRBD1 few TRBV12-3/TRBV12-4 CASRRTGSGNTIYF TGTGCCAGCAGACGGACAGGGTCTGGAAACACCATATATTTT
TRBJ1-2 . . TRBV12-3/TRBV12-4 CASTEDDYGYTF TGTGCCAGCACCGAAGACGACTATGGCTACACCTTC
TRBJ1-4 . once TRBV14 CASSHPGEKLFF TGTGCCAGCAGCCATCCGGGTGAAAAACTGTTTTTT
TRBJ1-3 . few TRBV6-6 CASSYLRGAGNTIYF TGTGCCAGCAGTTACCTCCGCGGAGCCGGAAACACCATATATTTT
TRBJ2-5 . . TRBV7-9 CASSPAGLAETQYF TGTGCCAGCAGTCCGGCGGGGCTAGCGGAGACCCAGTACTTC
TRBJ2-5 . . TRBV6-6 CASSPILGGSGEQYF TGTGCCAGCAGTCCTATACTCGGGGGAAGTGGGGAGCAGTACTTC
TRBJ2-7 . few TRBV6-2/TRBV6-3 CASAGTAAREQYF TGTGCCAGCGCTGGGACCGCAGCACGGGAGCAGTACTTC
TRBJ1-2 . . TRBV7-9 CASSPRDFEGGYTF TGTGCCAGCAGCCCCCGGGACTTCGAGGGAGGCTACACCTTC
TRBJ2-1 . many TRBV21-1 CASIPHGGQGYNEQFF TGTGCCAGCATCCCTCACGGGGGACAGGGGTACAATGAGCAGTTCTTC